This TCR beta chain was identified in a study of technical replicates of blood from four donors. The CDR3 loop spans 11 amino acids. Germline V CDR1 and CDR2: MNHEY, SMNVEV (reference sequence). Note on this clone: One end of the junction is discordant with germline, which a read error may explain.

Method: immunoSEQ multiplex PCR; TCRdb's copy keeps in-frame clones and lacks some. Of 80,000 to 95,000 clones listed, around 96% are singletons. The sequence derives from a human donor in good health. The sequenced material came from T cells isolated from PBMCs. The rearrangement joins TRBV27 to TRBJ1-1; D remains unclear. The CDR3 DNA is TGTGCCAGCAGTTTCTTAGGGTTGAGGGCTTTT. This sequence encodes CASSFLGLRAF.